This T cell receptor beta chain was documented in a study of T cell clonality in common variable immunodeficiency. This clone was detected ten times or more. Read data end 3 residues before the CDR3 end; the end is taken from the germline J gene. CVID and control samples used equivalent genomic DNA input. Measured with immunoSEQ multiplex PCR; TCRdb has only the in-frame clones, and not every one. The sample is made up of more than 55,000 clones, none counted only once. Germline-derived CDR1 and CDR2 are LGHNA and YNFKEQ. This CDR3 comprises 15 residues. V was clipped by 4 bases and J by 2 bases, with 15 bases between them. Heparinized whole blood, about 4.5 to 8.5 ml, came from each donor.

The source is a person between 18 and 69 years old in good health. The sequenced sample consisted of peripheral blood mononuclear cells. J is TRBJ2-7 and V is TRBV4-2; D could derive from TRBD1 or TRBD2 (7 bases each). The DNA read from the CDR3 is TGTGCCAGCAGCCGGGAGGGACAGTTAACCTACGAG. Its protein is CASSREGQLTYE. The whole CDR3 region reads CASSREGQLTYEQYF.